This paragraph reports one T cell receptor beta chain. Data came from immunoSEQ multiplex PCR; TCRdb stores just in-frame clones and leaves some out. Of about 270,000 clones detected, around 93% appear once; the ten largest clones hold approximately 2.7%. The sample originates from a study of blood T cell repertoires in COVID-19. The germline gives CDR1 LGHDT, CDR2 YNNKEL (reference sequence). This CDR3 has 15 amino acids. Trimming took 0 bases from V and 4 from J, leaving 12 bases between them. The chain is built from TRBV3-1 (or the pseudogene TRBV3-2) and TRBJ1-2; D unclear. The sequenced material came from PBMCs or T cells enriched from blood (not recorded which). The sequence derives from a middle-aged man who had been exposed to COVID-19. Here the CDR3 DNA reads TGTGCCAGCAGCCAAGATGGACTCCAGATCTATGGCTACACCTTC. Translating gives CASSQDGLQIYGYTF.